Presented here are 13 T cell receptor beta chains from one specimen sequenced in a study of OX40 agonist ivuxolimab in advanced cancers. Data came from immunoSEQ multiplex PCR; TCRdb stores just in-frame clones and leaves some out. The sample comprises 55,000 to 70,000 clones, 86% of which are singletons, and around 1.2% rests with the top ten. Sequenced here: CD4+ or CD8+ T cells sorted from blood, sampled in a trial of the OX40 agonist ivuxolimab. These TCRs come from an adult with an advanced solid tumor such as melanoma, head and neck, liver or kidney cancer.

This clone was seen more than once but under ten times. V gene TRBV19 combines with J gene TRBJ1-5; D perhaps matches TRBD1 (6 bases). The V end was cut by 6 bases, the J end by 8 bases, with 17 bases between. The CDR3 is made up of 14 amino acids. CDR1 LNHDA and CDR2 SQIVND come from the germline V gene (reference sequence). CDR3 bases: TGTGCCAGTAGGATGACAGGTCCACAGGAGCCCCAGCATTTT. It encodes CASRMTGPQEPQHF. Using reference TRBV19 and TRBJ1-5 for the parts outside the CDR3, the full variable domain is DGGITQSPKYLFRKEGQNVTLSCEQNLNHDAMYWYRQDPGQGLRLIYYSQIVNDFQKGDIAEGYSVSREKKESFPLTVTSAQKNPTAFYLCASRMTGPQEPQHFGDGTRLSIL.

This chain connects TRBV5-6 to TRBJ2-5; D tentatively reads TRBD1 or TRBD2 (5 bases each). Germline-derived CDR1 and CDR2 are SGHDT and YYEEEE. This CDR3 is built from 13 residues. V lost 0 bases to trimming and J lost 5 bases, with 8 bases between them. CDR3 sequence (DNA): TGTGCCAGCAGCTTGGCAGGGAGCGAGACCCAGTACTTC. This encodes CASSLAGSETQYF.

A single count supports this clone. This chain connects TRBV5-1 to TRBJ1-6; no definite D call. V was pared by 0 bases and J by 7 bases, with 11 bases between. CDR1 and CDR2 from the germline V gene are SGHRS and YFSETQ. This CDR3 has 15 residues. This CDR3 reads CASSLVVRPNSPLHF. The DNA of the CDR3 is TGCGCCAGCAGCTTGGTAGTCAGACCAAATTCACCCCTCCACTTT.

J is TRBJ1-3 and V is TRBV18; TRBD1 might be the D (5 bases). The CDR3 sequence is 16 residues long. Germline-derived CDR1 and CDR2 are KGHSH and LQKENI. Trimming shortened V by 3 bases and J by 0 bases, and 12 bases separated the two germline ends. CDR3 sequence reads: CASSPAGIYSGNTIYF. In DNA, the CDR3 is TGTGCCAGCTCACCGGCAGGGATCTACTCTGGAAACACCATATATTTT.

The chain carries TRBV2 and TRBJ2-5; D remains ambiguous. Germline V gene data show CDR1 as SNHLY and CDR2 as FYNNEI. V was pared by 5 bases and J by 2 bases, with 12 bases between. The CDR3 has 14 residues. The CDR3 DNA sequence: TGTGCCAGCAGTCCCCTGACGGTTCAAGAGACCCAGTACTTC. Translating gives CASSPLTVQETQYF. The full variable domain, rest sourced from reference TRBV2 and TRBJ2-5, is EPEVTQTPSHQVTQMGQEVILRCVPISNHLYFYWYRQILGQKVEFLVSFYNNEISEKSEIFDDQFSVERPDGSNFTLKIRSTKLEDSAMYFCASSPLTVQETQYFGPGTRLLVL.

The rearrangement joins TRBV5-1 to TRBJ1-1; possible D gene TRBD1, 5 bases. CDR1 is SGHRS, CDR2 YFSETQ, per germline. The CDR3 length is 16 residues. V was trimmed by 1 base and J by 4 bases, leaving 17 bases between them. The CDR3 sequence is CASSLTTLGGGTEAFF. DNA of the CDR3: TGCGCCAGCAGCTTGACGACCCTTGGGGGGGGCACTGAAGCTTTCTTT.

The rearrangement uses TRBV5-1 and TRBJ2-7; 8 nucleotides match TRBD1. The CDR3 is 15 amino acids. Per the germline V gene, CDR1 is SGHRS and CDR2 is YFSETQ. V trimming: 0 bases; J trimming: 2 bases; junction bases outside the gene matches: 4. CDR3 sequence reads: CASSLETGDPYEQYF. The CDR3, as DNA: TGCGCCAGCAGCTTGGAGACAGGGGACCCCTACGAGCAGTACTTC.

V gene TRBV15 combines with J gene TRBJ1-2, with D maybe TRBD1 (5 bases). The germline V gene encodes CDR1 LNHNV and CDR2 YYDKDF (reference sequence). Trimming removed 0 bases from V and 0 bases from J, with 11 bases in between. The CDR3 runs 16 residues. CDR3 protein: CATSRDPSRANYGYTF. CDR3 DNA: TGTGCCACCAGCAGAGATCCCAGCAGGGCTAACTATGGCTACACCTTC.

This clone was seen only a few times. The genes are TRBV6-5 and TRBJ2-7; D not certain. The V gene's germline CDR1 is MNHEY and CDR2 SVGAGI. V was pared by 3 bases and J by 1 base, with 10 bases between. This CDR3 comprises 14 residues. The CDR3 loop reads CASSYGQISYEQYF. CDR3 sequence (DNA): TGTGCCAGCAGTTATGGGCAGATATCCTACGAGCAGTACTTC.

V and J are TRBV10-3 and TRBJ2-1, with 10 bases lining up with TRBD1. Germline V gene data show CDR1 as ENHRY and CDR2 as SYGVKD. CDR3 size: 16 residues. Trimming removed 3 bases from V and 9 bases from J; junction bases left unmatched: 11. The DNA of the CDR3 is TGTGCCATCAGTGAACCCGGACAGGGGGGAGGCTTTGAGCAGTTCTTC. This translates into CAISEPGQGGGFEQFF.

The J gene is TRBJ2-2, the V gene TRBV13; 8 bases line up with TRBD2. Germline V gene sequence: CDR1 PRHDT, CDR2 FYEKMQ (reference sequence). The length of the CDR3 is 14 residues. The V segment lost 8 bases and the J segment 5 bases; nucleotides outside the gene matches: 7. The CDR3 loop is CASAFSGVTGELFF. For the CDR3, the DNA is TGTGCCAGCGCCTTTAGCGGGGTGACCGGGGAGCTGTTTTTT.

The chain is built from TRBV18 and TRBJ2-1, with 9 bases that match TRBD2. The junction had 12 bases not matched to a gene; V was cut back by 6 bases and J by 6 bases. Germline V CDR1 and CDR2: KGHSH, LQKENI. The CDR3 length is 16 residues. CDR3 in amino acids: CASSPRGASGANEQFF. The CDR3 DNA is TGTGCCAGCTCCCCGCGGGGAGCTAGCGGGGCCAATGAGCAGTTCTTC. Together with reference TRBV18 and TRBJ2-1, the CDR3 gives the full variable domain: NAGVMQNPRHLVRRRGQEARLRCSPMKGHSHVYWYRQLPEEGLKFMVYLQKENIIDESGMPKERFSAEFPKEGPSILRIQQVVRGDSAAYFCASSPRGASGANEQFFGPGTRLTVL.

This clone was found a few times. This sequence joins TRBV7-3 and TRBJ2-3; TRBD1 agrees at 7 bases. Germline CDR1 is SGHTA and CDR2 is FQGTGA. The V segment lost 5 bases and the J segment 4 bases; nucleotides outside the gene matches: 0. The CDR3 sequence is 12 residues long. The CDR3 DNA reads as TGTGCCAGCAGCACAGGGGCAGATACGCAGTATTTT. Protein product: CASSTGADTQYF.